The present T cell receptor beta chain was sequenced within a study of shared clonotypes between healthy human individuals. Study-level background: The people who gave samples were a couple of women and three men aged 18 to 49.

As to this clone: The antigen is not known.

Trimming took off 1 base at V and 3 bases at J, with 22 bases between the two ends. The V gene's germline CDR1 is LGHNA and CDR2 YNFKEQ. This CDR3 is 18 amino acids long. The data were produced by immunoSEQ multiplex PCR, yet TCRdb's version contains in-frame clones alone and is incomplete. The sample holds around 510,000 clones, roughly 72% seen once. In unsorted samples, genomic DNA was obtained using 75 million to 90 million PBMCs. Study-wide findings and caveats: Tissue TCR repertoires likely differ from these blood-only repertoires.

Sequences were obtained from PBMCs. This TCR came from a woman in her 40s in good health. Some clones in this sample may be carry-over from other donors' samples. V usage is TRBV4-2 and J usage is TRBJ2-7; TRBD1 might be the D (7 bases). In DNA form, the CDR3 reads TGTGCCAGCAGCCAAGTCTACGACACTGCGGGACAGATCTACGAGCAGTACTTC. Encoded protein: CASSQVYDTAGQIYEQYF.